The T cell receptor (beta chain) described here comes from a study of regulatory T cells in long-lasting Graves disease. CDR3-region Arm-PCR and iRepertoire HTBI primers produced the TCR beta libraries. From the multiplex PCR reads, TCRdb called clonotypes with MiXCR, one entry per CDR3 protein. In the table there are 450,000 to 500,000 distinct CDR3 sequences, roughly 17% of which are singletons. Regarding time point: newly diagnosed GD, antithyroid drugs for less than 3 months. Following extraction of RNA from PBMCs, that RNA was used to make the TCR library. This CDR3 spans 13 amino acids. Germline-derived CDR1 and CDR2 are SGHRS and YFSETQ. Ten or more counts support this clonotype. One end of the junction does not line up with germline, which may come from a read error. This sample also appeared in a second study, on T cells in Graves' hyperthyroidism and ophthalmopathy.

This receptor was identified in a man aged 40-50 years with Graves disease. The J gene is TRBJ1-5, the V gene TRBV5-1; no clear D gene. The input for sequencing was peripheral blood mononuclear cells (PBMCs), taken at new diagnosis, from a patient treated with antithyroid drugs. This CDR3 reads CASSLTGDQPQHF. DNA for the CDR3: TGTGCCAGCAGCCTCACTGGCGATCAGCCCCAGCATTTT.